This T cell receptor beta chain was identified in a study of CD8+CD57+ T cells in acquired aplastic anemia. General study findings and limits: Roughly 28 was the count of CD8+ CDR3 sequences that patients shared with controls.

V was trimmed by 6 bases and J by 4 bases, leaving 18 bases between them. This CDR3 region has 15 residues. The germline V gene has CDR1 PRHDT and CDR2 FYEKMQ (reference sequence). Profiling that covered TCR beta VDJ and CDR3 relied on genomic DNA as its template. One entry per CDR3 protein results from TCRdb running MiXCR on the reads. The sample consists of nearly 60,000 distinct CDR3 sequences, roughly three fifths of them appearing once. Patients selected for sequencing had displayed CD8+CD57+ cell expansion by flow cytometry. This clonotype was seen ten or more times. Its specificity is not known.

Sequenced: sorted CD4+, CD8+, or CD8+CD57+ T cells (not recorded which) from PBMCs. This sequence joins TRBV13 and TRBJ2-5; a possible D gene is TRBD1 (6 bases). This clonotype originated in a human donor with aplastic anemia. The CDR3 loop is CASRARGARVETQYF. CDR3 DNA sequence: TGTGCCAGCAGGGCCAGGGGCGCCAGGGTAGAGACCCAGTACTTC. Combining the CDR3 with reference TRBV13 and TRBJ2-5 gives the whole variable domain AAGVIQSPRHLIKEKRETATLKCYPIPRHDTVYWYQQGPGQDPQFLISFYEKMQSDKGSIPDRFSAQQFSDYHSELNMSSLELGDSALYFCASRARGARVETQYFGPGTRLLVL.